This T cell receptor (beta chain) was captured in a study of CD8+CD57+ T cells in acquired aplastic anemia. Comment on this clonotype: One end of the junction is discordant with germline, which a read error may explain.

CDR3 length: 13 amino acids. Germline assignment: CDR1 DFQATT and CDR2 SNEGSKA (reference sequence). Genomic DNA served as template for TCR beta VDJ and CDR3 profiling. TCRdb re-analysed the reads in MiXCR, keeping a single row per CDR3 protein. The table lists under 250,000 distinct CDR3 sequences, around 43% of them singletons. Patients chosen for sequencing had shown CD8+CD57+ cell expansion by flow cytometry. This rearrangement joins TRBV20-1 to TRBJ2-5; D gene uncertain. The sequence came from a human donor with aplastic anemia. Sample: sorted CD4+, CD8+, or CD8+CD57+ T cells (not recorded which) from PBMCs. This CDR3 reads CSAPVGLIETQHF. Written as DNA, the CDR3 is TGCAGTGCCCCCGTGGGCTTAATAGAGACCCAGCACTTC.